These 6 T cell receptor beta chains came from one sample sequenced in a study of cytomegalovirus exposure and HLA in healthy donors. PCR used 60 Vbeta primers and 13 Jbeta primers. Repertoires were generated with immunoSEQ multiplex PCR, while TCRdb's copy carries only in-frame clones and drops some. The sample records over 100,000 clones, around 84% being singletons. The sequencing sample was made of PBMCs. Source of these receptors: a young man in good health and CMV-seropositive.

The rearrangement uses TRBV7-9 and TRBJ1-2; D is possibly TRBD1 (5 bases). The germline gives CDR1 SEHNR, CDR2 FQNEAQ (reference sequence). V lost 5 bases and J 4 bases, leaving 14 bases between the germline ends. This CDR3 contains 14 residues. The CDR3 loop reads CASSGRQGVYGYTF. The CDR3 coding sequence is TGTGCCAGCAGCGGCCGTCAGGGTGTCTATGGCTACACCTTC.

The V gene is TRBV29-1, the J gene TRBJ1-3; D is perhaps TRBD1 (5 bases). CDR1 SQVTM and CDR2 ANQGSEA come from the germline V gene. There are 11 residues in the CDR3. Trimming pared 7 bases from V and 6 bases from J, leaving 10 bases between. The CDR3 coding sequence is TGCAGCGCAGGGTCGGAAAACACCATATATTTT. Translated, it gives CSAGSENTIYF.

The gene calls are TRBV10-3 and TRBJ2-7, with D perhaps TRBD2 (6 bases). The V gene's germline CDR1 is ENHRY and CDR2 SYGVKD. The V gene lost 0 bases and the J gene lost 5 bases, with 14 bases spanning the gap. The CDR3 length is 15 residues. The CDR3 region is CAISESSGTGNEQYF. The CDR3 DNA reads TGTGCCATCAGTGAGTCCTCCGGGACTGGAAACGAGCAGTACTTC.

V is TRBV30 and J is TRBJ1-1; the D is unclear. CDR3 length: 11 residues. The germline V and J ends were trimmed by 4 bases and 11 bases, with 14 bases remaining between them. The V gene's germline CDR1 is GTSNPN and CDR2 SVGIG (reference sequence). The CDR3 loop is CAWTRSREAFF. For the CDR3, the DNA is TGTGCCTGGACACGGTCGAGAGAGGCTTTCTTT.

The rearrangement uses TRBV6-6 and TRBJ1-3; D gene uncertain. Per germline, CDR1 MNHNY and CDR2 SVGAGI (reference sequence). The ends were cut back, 2 bases at V and 12 bases at J, with 11 bases in the middle. The CDR3 is 12 residues long. CDR3 sequence (DNA): TGTGCCAGCAGTTACCTGGGAGGACTCATATATTTT. The encoded protein is CASSYLGGLIYF.

The chain employs TRBV5-1 and TRBJ2-1; 7 bases align to TRBD1. The CDR3 is made up of 15 amino acids. The J segment lost 2 bases and the V segment lost 4 bases, leaving 6 bases of the junction unmatched. Germline loops: CDR1 SGHRS, CDR2 YFSETQ. The CDR3 reads CASSAGQATYNEQFF. DNA of the CDR3: TGCGCCAGCAGCGCCGGACAGGCTACCTACAATGAGCAGTTCTTC.